This T cell receptor beta chain was recovered during a study of a mutant IDH1 vaccine in newly diagnosed glioma. As for the study in general: Averaging around 42 years of age, treated patients were around 62% male and approximately 38% female.

Sample time point: week 35, safety follow-up. Doses consisted of 300 ug of mutant IDH1 20-mer peptide each, paired with topical imiquimod. Repertoires were generated with immunoSEQ multiplex PCR, while TCRdb's copy carries only in-frame clones and drops some. Of approximately 60,000 clones in the sample, roughly 74% were seen once. With respect to this clone: Its antigen is currently unknown.

This clonotype was obtained from a man in his fifties or sixties with glioma. Material: PBMCs, obtained from a glioma patient whose treatment included an IDH1 peptide vaccine.

This CDR3 is CASNWNTGELFF. In DNA form, the CDR3 reads TGTGCCAGTAATTGGAACACCGGGGAGCTGTTTTTT. The chain has TRBV19 and TRBJ2-2; D is undetermined. Germline V lookup: CDR1 LNHDA, CDR2 SQIVND (reference sequence). V was pared by 7 bases and J by 1 base, with 4 bases between. CDR3 size: 12 residues.